This TCR beta chain is drawn from a study of blood T cell repertoires in COVID-19. The CDR3 has 17 residues. V lost 4 bases, J lost 2 bases, and 7 bases stayed unmatched. CDR1 is LGHNT and CDR2 is FRNRAP in the germline V gene. Assay used: immunoSEQ multiplex PCR; TCRdb lists only in-frame clones, some missing. The sample lists tens of thousands of clones; around 80% were seen once. This chain links TRBV12-5 with TRBJ2-2, with 10 bases fitting TRBD2. The source material was peripheral blood. This TCR came from a woman in her sixties or seventies with acute or convalescent COVID-19. In nucleotides, the CDR3 is TGTGCTAGTGGTTCGCCCGGACTAGCGGTTAACACCGGGGAGCTGTTTTTT. It encodes CASGSPGLAVNTGELFF.